The rows below give T cell receptor beta chains drawn from one sample of a study of blood T cell repertoires in COVID-19. Data came from immunoSEQ multiplex PCR; TCRdb stores just in-frame clones and leaves some out. Of about 32,000 clones listed, 80% to 90% were seen once; the top ten hold just over 5.5%. The sequenced sample was peripheral blood. These receptors came from an elderly woman with active or convalescent COVID-19. Both conserved end residues are part of each CDR3. Fields, in order: V gene, clone size, J gene, D gene, CDR3 DNA, CDR3 protein. A D gene is named only where the DNA matches it firmly. Size values are once, few and many counts, or a class for expanded clones, and some rows have none.

TRBV19	.	TRBJ1-3	TRBD1	TGTGCCAGCCTGGACCCCAAACGCAGGGGGCTGAGAAACACCATATATTTT	CASLDPKRRGLRNTIYF
TRBV7-8	.	TRBJ2-3	TRBD1	TGTGCCAGCAGCCGGGACAGGACCACAGATACGCAGTATTTT	CASSRDRTTDTQYF
TRBV3-1/TRBV3-2	.	TRBJ1-5	.	TGTGCCAGCAGCCTGACAGGTGAAGGGGCCCAGCATTTT	CASSLTGEGAQHF
TRBV29-1	.	TRBJ1-5	TRBD1	TGCAGCGTTGCCCCGGACAGGGGGAGACAGCCCCAGCATTTT	CSVAPDRGRQPQHF
TRBV19	.	TRBJ2-3	TRBD1	TGTGCCAGTAGGGGGACAGGGAGGGTAGATACGCAGTATTTT	CASRGTGRVDTQYF
TRBV12-3/TRBV12-4	.	TRBJ1-3	.	TGTGCCAGCAGTTTAGCCATGGGAAACACCATATATTTT	CASSLAMGNTIYF
TRBV18	.	TRBJ2-5	TRBD2	TGTGCCAGCTCACCGGGACTAGCGGGCCAAGAGACCCAGTACTTC	CASSPGLAGQETQYF
TRBV5-1	.	TRBJ2-2	.	TGCGCCAGCAGCTTGGATCGGGGTAGTACCACCGGGGAGCTGTTTTTT	CASSLDRGSTTGELFF
TRBV5-5	.	TRBJ1-5	.	TGTGCCAGCAGCTTTGGAGGGCGCAATCAGCCCCAGCATTTT	CASSFGGRNQPQHF
TRBV29-1	.	TRBJ1-4	TRBD1	TGCAGCGTTGGGGGACAGAATGAAAAACTGTTTTTT	CSVGGQNEKLFF
TRBV18	.	TRBJ2-4	.	TGTGCCAGCTCACCCGGAATCGGAGATGTCAAAAACATTCAGTACTTC	CASSPGIGDVKNIQYF
TRBV5-1	.	TRBJ1-1	.	TGCGCCAGCAGCTATCCAGGTATGAACACTGAAGCTTTCTTT	CASSYPGMNTEAFF
TRBV5-8	.	TRBJ2-7	TRBD2	TGTGCCAGCAGCACACCGGGACTAGCGGCCCTCTCCTACGAGCAGTACTTC	CASSTPGLAALSYEQYF
TRBV19	.	TRBJ2-5	.	TGTGCCAGTAGTATCCCGGACAGCCCAGGGAAGACCCAGTACTTC	CASSIPDSPGKTQYF
TRBV5-4	.	TRBJ1-3	TRBD1	TGTGCCAGCAGCTCGACAGGGGTTCTACCCGGAAACACCATATATTTT	CASSSTGVLPGNTIYF
TRBV3-1/TRBV3-2	few	TRBJ1-2	TRBD1	TGTGCCAGCAGCCAAGTCGGACAGGGAGTCTTGGGCTACACCTTC	CASSQVGQGVLGYTF
TRBV29-1	.	TRBJ1-1	TRBD1	TGCAGCGTTGAGGACAGGGGGGTCACTGAAGCTTTCTTT	CSVEDRGVTEAFF
TRBV15	few	TRBJ2-7	.	TGTGCCACCAGCAGAGAGGGCAGGGGTTACGAGCAGTACTTC	CATSREGRGYEQYF
TRBV19	.	TRBJ1-3	.	TGTGCCAGTACTCGGACAGACTCTGGAAACACCATATATTTT	CASTRTDSGNTIYF
TRBV2	few	TRBJ1-5	TRBD1	TGTGCCAGCAGTGACCAGGGGGCCGGCCAGCCCCAGCATTTT	CASSDQGAGQPQHF
TRBV7-2	.	TRBJ2-5	TRBD1	TGTGCCAGCAGCTTAATGGGACAGGGTGGAGAGACCCAGTACTTC	CASSLMGQGGETQYF
TRBV4-3	once	TRBJ1-1	TRBD1	TGCGCCAGCAGCCTAAGTCCACAGGGGGGCACTGAAGCTTTCTTT	CASSLSPQGGTEAFF